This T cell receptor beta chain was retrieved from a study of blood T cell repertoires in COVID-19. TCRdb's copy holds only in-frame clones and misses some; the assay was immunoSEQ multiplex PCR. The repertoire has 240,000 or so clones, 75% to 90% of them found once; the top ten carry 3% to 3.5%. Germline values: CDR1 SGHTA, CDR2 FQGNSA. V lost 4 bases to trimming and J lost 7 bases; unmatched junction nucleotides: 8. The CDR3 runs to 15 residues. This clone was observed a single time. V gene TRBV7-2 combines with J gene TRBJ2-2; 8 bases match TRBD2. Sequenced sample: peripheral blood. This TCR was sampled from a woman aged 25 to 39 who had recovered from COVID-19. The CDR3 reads CASSSTGTRGGELFF. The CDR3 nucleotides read TGTGCCAGCAGCTCAACCGGGACTAGAGGCGGGGAGCTGTTTTTT.